These 22 T cell receptor beta chains were all obtained from the same sample, sequenced in a study of identical twins. TCRdb re-called the 5' RACE reads through MiXCR, storing one row per CDR3 protein. This sample carries about 550,000 distinct CDR3 sequences, about 22% of them seen once, and the ten largest clones take approximately 0.5%. This sample also belongs to another study, concerning yellow fever vaccine responses in identical twins.

The sequenced sample was CD4+ T cells sorted from blood. The receptors were gathered from a woman between 18 and 30 years old in good health.

This clonotype was found a few times. This chain uses TRBV20-1 with TRBJ2-1; D is possibly TRBD2 (6 bases). V was clipped by 0 bases and J by 6 bases, with 15 bases between them. Germline-derived CDR1 and CDR2 are DFQATT and SNEGSKA (reference sequence). The CDR3 spans 15 residues. CDR3 amino acids: CSARDIRDGGNEQFF. The DNA of the CDR3 is TGCAGTGCTAGAGATATTAGGGACGGGGGCAATGAGCAGTTCTTC.

This clonotype was seen a handful of times. This sequence joins TRBV4-1 and TRBJ2-3; perhaps TRBD2 as D (10 bases). V was shortened by 3 bases and J by 5 bases, with 24 bases between the two germline ends. The CDR3 covers 18 residues. Germline V CDR1 and CDR2: MGHRA, YSYEKL. The CDR3 nucleotides are TGCGCCAGCAGCCAGGACAGGGGTTCTAGCGGGGGTAAAGATACGCAGTATTTT. Protein product: CASSQDRGSSGGKDTQYF.

This clonotype was seen a handful of times. The chain joins TRBV20-1 to TRBJ2-1, with TRBD2 matching 9 bases. Losses at the gene ends were 6 bases for V and 2 bases for J; bases not matched to a gene: 8. Germline-derived CDR1 and CDR2 are DFQATT and SNEGSKA (reference sequence). The CDR3 is made up of 15 amino acids. CDR3 sequence: CSAPLAGRTYNEQFF. As DNA, the CDR3 is TGCAGTGCCCCTCTAGCGGGGCGAACCTACAATGAGCAGTTCTTC.

The table lists this clonotype with a few counts. The rearrangement uses TRBV24-1 and TRBJ2-1; 7 bases agree with TRBD1. Per the germline V gene, CDR1 is KGHDR and CDR2 is SFDVKD. With 1 base clipped from V and 1 base from J, the junction kept 3 bases outside the gene matches. CDR3 length: 16 amino acids. The CDR3 protein is CATSDFEGASYNEQFF. DNA for the CDR3: TGTGCCACCAGTGATTTTGAGGGGGCGTCCTACAATGAGCAGTTCTTC.

Only a few counts were recorded for this clonotype. This sequence joins TRBV7-8 and TRBJ2-5, with D perhaps matching TRBD1 or TRBD2 (5 bases each). Trimming removed 1 base from V and 5 bases from J, with 11 bases in between. The CDR3 covers 14 residues. Germline V gene sequence: CDR1 SGHVS, CDR2 FQNEAQ. CDR3 amino acids: CASSLVGVGETQYF. The CDR3 nucleotides are TGTGCCAGCAGCTTAGTGGGGGTCGGGGAGACCCAGTACTTC.

This clonotype came up a few times. The genes are TRBV12-3 or TRBV12-4 and TRBJ2-7; D not certain. The V end was cut by 3 bases, the J end by 0 bases, with 12 bases between. This CDR3 spans 15 amino acids. CDR3 residues: CASSLISLNSYEQYF. CDR3 coding DNA: TGTGCCAGCAGTTTGATCAGCTTGAACTCCTACGAGCAGTACTTC.

This clonotype has a handful of counts. This chain joins TRBV2 and TRBJ2-5; 8 bases line up with TRBD2. Trimming removed 6 bases from V and 1 base from J; junction bases left unmatched: 1. The CDR3 sequence is 13 residues long. In germline, CDR1 is SNHLY, CDR2 FYNNEI. This CDR3 reads CASRGTSQETQYF. The CDR3 DNA reads TGTGCCAGCAGGGGGACTAGCCAAGAGACCCAGTACTTC.

V and J are TRBV5-1 and TRBJ2-7, with 9 nucleotides matching TRBD1. Unmatched junction bases numbered 11, after V lost 3 bases and J lost 4 bases. CDR1 and CDR2 from the germline V gene are SGHRS and YFSETQ. This CDR3 region has 16 residues. CDR3 sequence (DNA): TGCGCCAGCAGCTCCAAAGAGGTGGGACAGGGATACGAGCAGTACTTC. Translation gives CASSSKEVGQGYEQYF.

The rearrangement links TRBV28 to TRBJ2-7, with 10 positions matching TRBD1. The V gene's germline CDR1 is MDHEN and CDR2 SYDVKM. V lost 4 bases, J lost 5 bases, and 2 bases stayed unmatched. The CDR3 length is 13 residues. CDR3 sequence: CASSSGQGNEQYF. Written as DNA, the CDR3 is TGTGCCAGCAGTTCGGGACAGGGGAACGAGCAGTACTTC.

In this sample, this clonotype turned up a few times. This chain connects TRBV10-3 to TRBJ2-1; D might be TRBD2 (6 bases). Germline CDR1 ENHRY, CDR2 SYGVKD. V was clipped by 5 bases and J by 8 bases, with 10 bases between them. The CDR3 has 12 amino acids. CDR3 sequence: CAISRDFHEQFF. The CDR3, as DNA: TGTGCCATCAGTCGGGACTTTCATGAGCAGTTCTTC.

This clonotype was counted only a few times. CDR3 sequence (DNA): TGTGCCAGCAGACCGGGACAGGGAGTCCAATGGAACACTGAAGCTTTCTTT. The encoded protein is CASRPGQGVQWNTEAFF. The chain carries TRBV5-5 and TRBJ1-1, with TRBD1 identical over 9 bases. The V gene's germline CDR1 is SGHKS and CDR2 YYEKEE (reference sequence). This CDR3 has 17 residues. Trimming cost V 5 bases and J 1 base; bases outside gene matches: 12.

This clonotype was observed a handful of times. The chain uses TRBV6-5 and TRBJ1-2; D not certain. V gave up 6 bases and J gave up 8 bases, with 7 bases separating them. This CDR3 is 10 amino acids long. Germline loops: CDR1 MNHEY, CDR2 SVGAGI. Here the CDR3 reads CASRATGYTF. The CDR3 DNA reads TGTGCCAGCAGGGCCACCGGCTACACCTTC.

This chain links TRBV5-1 with TRBJ2-5; 12 nucleotides match TRBD2. In germline, CDR1 is SGHRS, CDR2 YFSETQ. V trimming: 0 bases; J trimming: 2 bases; junction bases outside the gene matches: 5. The CDR3 sequence is 17 residues long. DNA of the CDR3: TGCGCCAGCAGCTTGGTACTAGCGGGAGGACCTCAAGAGACCCAGTACTTC. It specifies CASSLVLAGGPQETQYF. Full variable domain (rest looked up from reference TRBV5-1 and TRBJ2-5): KAGVTQTPRYLIKTRGQQVTLSCSPISGHRSVSWYQQTPGQGLQFLFEYFSETQRNKGNFPGRFSGRQFSNSRSEMNVSTLELGDSALYLCASSLVLAGGPQETQYFGPGTRLLVL.

This rearrangement joins TRBV24-1 to TRBJ2-1; 7 nucleotides agree with TRBD2. V shed 7 bases, J shed 4 bases, and the junction held 3 bases outside the gene matches. The CDR3 is 13 residues long. Germline CDR1 KGHDR, CDR2 SFDVKD. This CDR3 is CATSRTSYNEQFF. The CDR3, as DNA: TGTGCCACCAGCCGGACTAGTTACAATGAGCAGTTCTTC.

The rearrangement links TRBV27 to TRBJ1-5, with D possibly matching TRBD1 (5 bases). Trimming took off 5 bases at V and 0 bases at J, with 17 bases between the two ends. The CDR3 has 17 residues. Germline values: CDR1 MNHEY, CDR2 SMNVEV (reference sequence). CDR3 in amino acids: CASSPGHSYNSNQPQHF. As DNA, the CDR3 is TGTGCCAGCAGTCCCGGACACTCGTATAATAGCAATCAGCCCCAGCATTTT.

This chain's CDR3 is CASSPSWGNTGELFF. The CDR3 DNA reads as TGCGCCAGCAGCCCCAGTTGGGGGAACACCGGGGAGCTGTTTTTT. The rearrangement uses TRBV4-1 and TRBJ2-2; D remains unclear. The CDR3 consists of 15 residues. Germline assignment: CDR1 MGHRA and CDR2 YSYEKL. The V and J ends lost 4 bases and 1 base respectively, with 10 bases between them.

V and J are TRBV15 and TRBJ2-2, with 8 bases that match TRBD2. V lost 2 bases to trimming and J lost 6 bases; unmatched junction nucleotides: 5. Germline values: CDR1 LNHNV, CDR2 YYDKDF (reference sequence). This CDR3 region has 15 residues. The CDR3, as DNA: TGTGCCACCAGCAGATCGCGGGGGGTGGCCGGGGAGCTGTTTTTT. Protein sequence: CATSRSRGVAGELFF.

This clonotype has a handful of counts. The chain combines TRBV6-1 with TRBJ2-2; D may be TRBD1 (6 bases). V shed 6 bases and J shed 6 bases, with 11 bases lying between them. The CDR3 covers 13 residues. Germline loops: CDR1 MNHNS, CDR2 SASEGT. The CDR3 DNA is TGTGCCAGCAGAAAGGGGGTTTCCGGGGAGCTGTTTTTT. It translates to CASRKGVSGELFF.

This chain uses TRBV28 with TRBJ2-7; D uncertain. The V end was cut by 5 bases, the J end by 6 bases, with 8 bases between. The germline V gene has CDR1 MDHEN and CDR2 SYDVKM. CDR3 size: 11 residues. CDR3 coding DNA: TGTGCCAGCAGTACCGGCCTCGAGCAGTACTTC. Encoded protein: CASSTGLEQYF.

This clonotype was seen a handful of times. This chain joins TRBV5-6 and TRBJ1-6, with 11 bases aligning to TRBD1. The length of the CDR3 is 14 residues. Germline loops: CDR1 SGHDT, CDR2 YYEEEE. Trimming cost V 5 bases and J 10 bases; bases outside gene matches: 5. Written as DNA, the CDR3 is TGTGCCAGCAGAACCGGGACAGGGGGATCACCCCTCCACTTT. This translates into CASRTGTGGSPLHF.

The V gene is TRBV14, the J gene TRBJ2-2; 8 bases map to TRBD1. Germline assignment: CDR1 SGHDN and CDR2 FVKESK. The V gene end was trimmed by 2 bases and the J gene end by 4 bases; junction bases not matched to a gene: 3. CDR3 size: 15 residues. The CDR3 protein is CASSQRQGTTGELFF. Written as DNA, the CDR3 is TGTGCCAGCAGCCAACGACAGGGGACCACCGGGGAGCTGTTTTTT.

This clonotype turned up a few times. The rearrangement joins TRBV7-8 to TRBJ2-3, with D possibly matching TRBD1 (6 bases). Germline lookup yields CDR1 SGHVS and CDR2 FQNEAQ. Trimming took 4 bases from V and 2 from J, leaving 13 bases between them. The CDR3 is 15 residues long. For the CDR3, the DNA is TGTGCCAGCAGCTCTGACAGGAGTCCCACAGATACGCAGTATTTT. This gives the protein CASSSDRSPTDTQYF.